Below are 7 T cell receptor beta chains sequenced from a single sample in a study of blood T cells in healthy people across ages. The use of a sample-barcoded 5' primer and a J-beta primer mix characterized a second PCR of roughly 7 to 11 cycles. TCRdb reprocessed the 5' RACE reads via MiXCR and lists one record per CDR3 protein. The sample shows about 830,000 distinct CDR3 sequences, about 59% of them seen only once. Sequenced input: blood. Receptors were obtained from a man aged 25-40 years in good health.

The chain uses TRBV6-6 and TRBJ2-1; D possibly corresponds to TRBD1 (6 bases). The V gene lost 2 bases and the J gene lost 6 bases, with 11 bases spanning the gap. This CDR3 comprises 14 residues. Looked up from germline, CDR1 is MNHNY and CDR2 is SVGAGI (reference sequence). The CDR3 loop reads CASSYQTGTNEQFF. The CDR3 nucleotides read TGTGCCAGCAGTTACCAGACAGGAACCAATGAGCAGTTCTTC.

The chain combines TRBV5-1 with TRBJ2-3; TRBD2 matches 14 bases. Germline lookup yields CDR1 SGHRS and CDR2 YFSETQ. The CDR3 sequence is 16 residues long. V lost 3 bases and J lost 7; bases outside the gene matches: 7. CDR3 loop: CASSSRLAGGLNTQYF. The CDR3 nucleotides are TGCGCCAGCAGCTCCAGACTAGCGGGGGGGCTGAATACGCAGTATTTT.

The chain has TRBV12-3 or TRBV12-4 and TRBJ2-3, with 8 bases fitting TRBD2. The CDR3 sequence is 17 residues long. With 5 bases clipped from V and 1 base from J, the junction kept 11 bases outside the gene matches. This CDR3 reads CASSPHPSGRCTDTQYF. CDR3 sequence (DNA): TGTGCCAGCAGTCCCCACCCTAGCGGGCGATGCACAGATACGCAGTATTTT.

The chain couples TRBV15 to TRBJ1-2; D gene ambiguous. Germline V gives CDR1 LNHNV, CDR2 YYDKDF (reference sequence). V was trimmed by 8 bases and J by 0 bases, leaving 7 bases between them. There are 12 residues in the CDR3. CDR3 amino acids: CATATPNYGYTF. Written as DNA, the CDR3 is TGTGCCACCGCTACACCTAACTATGGCTACACCTTC. The whole variable domain, remainder taken from reference TRBV15 and TRBJ1-2, is DAMVIQNPRYQVTQFGKPVTLSCSQTLNHNVMYWYQQKSSQAPKLLFHYYDKDFNNEADTPDNFQSRRPNTSFCFLDIRSPGLGDTAMYLCATATPNYGYTFGSGTRLTVV.

The chain uses TRBV6-5 and TRBJ2-1; a possible D gene is TRBD2 (6 bases). V shed 6 bases and J shed 9 bases, with 21 bases lying between them. The germline gives CDR1 MNHEY, CDR2 SVGAGI. This CDR3 has 15 residues. The CDR3 DNA reads TGTGCCAGCAGGGCCGGGACTTCGAAAAGCAGTGAGCAGTTCTTC. Its protein product is CASRAGTSKSSEQFF.

The table lists this clonotype with a few counts. This sequence joins TRBV27 and TRBJ2-1, with D unclear. Per the germline V gene, CDR1 is MNHEY and CDR2 is SMNVEV (reference sequence). This CDR3 has 12 residues. V lost 1 base and J lost 9, with 7 bases in between. The CDR3 here is CASSLFFGEQFF. CDR3 coding DNA: TGTGCCAGCAGTTTATTCTTTGGTGAGCAGTTCTTC.

This clonotype occurred a few times. The chain links TRBV4-3 to TRBJ1-6; possible D gene TRBD1, 5 bases. V was cut by 3 bases and J by 8 bases, with 11 bases left in between. CDR3 length equals 14 residues. Germline-derived CDR1 and CDR2 are LGHNA and YSLEER. The CDR3 region has the DNA TGCGCCAGCAGCCAGCCGGGACCCTATTCACCCCTCCACTTT. It codes for CASSQPGPYSPLHF.